The 21 T cell receptor beta chains in this list originate from one sample, sequenced in a study of T cells in localized non-small cell lung cancer. Sequencing used immunoSEQ multiplex PCR; TCRdb keeps in-frame clones, though not all of them. The sample shows under 70,000 clones, roughly 90% of them seen only once. The specimen comprised peripheral blood, sampled before any cancer treatment. The receptor source for this set is a woman aged 35-70 years with stage I lung adenocarcinoma.

The V call is TRBV13, the J call TRBJ2-7; TRBD1 aligns across 7 bases. The ends lost 5 bases at V and 4 bases at J; junction bases unmatched: 8. Germline CDR1 PRHDT, CDR2 FYEKMQ (reference sequence). The CDR3 is made up of 14 amino acids. CDR3 sequence: CASSPSGGKYEQYF. The CDR3 coding sequence is TGTGCCAGCAGCCCCTCAGGGGGTAAATACGAGCAGTACTTC.

In this sample, this clone turned up a few times. The J gene is TRBJ2-1, the V gene TRBV7-9, with TRBD1 identical over 7 bases. The CDR3 has 15 amino acids. V shed 5 bases and J 4 bases; nucleotides not matched to a gene: 8. Germline-derived CDR1 and CDR2 are SEHNR and FQNEAQ (reference sequence). The CDR3 loop is CASSPQGDRYNEQFF. The DNA of the CDR3 is TGTGCCAGCAGCCCCCAGGGGGATCGGTACAATGAGCAGTTCTTC.

This chain links TRBV28 with TRBJ1-4; D unresolved. Germline V gene sequence: CDR1 MDHEN, CDR2 SYDVKM. The CDR3 length is 14 residues. Trimming cost V 6 bases and J 8 bases, with 16 bases left between them. CDR3: CASSPPIVGEKLFF. The CDR3 coding sequence is TGTGCCAGCAGCCCACCCATCGTGGGGGAAAAACTGTTTTTT.

The rearrangement joins TRBV7-2 to TRBJ1-3; D is unresolved. V lost 1 base to trimming and J lost 4 bases, with 8 bases between them. CDR1 SGHTA and CDR2 FQGNSA come from the germline V gene. The CDR3 spans 14 residues. The CDR3 reads CASSLGGPGNTIYF. In nucleotides, the CDR3 is TGTGCCAGCAGCTTAGGAGGGCCCGGAAACACCATATATTTT.

V usage is TRBV5-1 and J usage is TRBJ1-2; 9 bases match TRBD1. Germline V lookup: CDR1 SGHRS, CDR2 YFSETQ. The CDR3 runs 13 residues. Trimming removed 4 bases from V and 7 bases from J; junction bases left unmatched: 5. The CDR3 here is CASSPDRGGGYTF. Here the CDR3 DNA reads TGCGCCAGCAGCCCGGACAGGGGTGGTGGCTACACCTTC.

The chain is built from TRBV7-9 and TRBJ2-7; D remains ambiguous. The V gene lost 1 base and the J gene lost 2 bases, with 9 bases spanning the gap. This CDR3 region has 14 residues. Germline assignment: CDR1 SEHNR and CDR2 FQNEAQ (reference sequence). CDR3 nucleotide sequence: TGTGCCAGCAGCTTAGATGACCGACCCTACGAGCAGTACTTC. This encodes CASSLDDRPYEQYF.

The V call is TRBV7-9, the J call TRBJ1-2; 9 bases align to TRBD1. CDR3 size: 16 residues. With 2 bases clipped from V and 3 bases from J, the junction kept 7 bases outside the gene matches. The germline V gene encodes CDR1 SEHNR and CDR2 FQNEAQ (reference sequence). CDR3: CASSLPDRGEYYGYTF. Here the CDR3 DNA reads TGTGCCAGCAGCTTACCGGACAGGGGAGAATACTATGGCTACACCTTC.

The DNA of the CDR3 is TGTGCCAGCAGTCTCGGGGTTGTGGGCACTGAAGCTTTCTTT. It specifies CASSLGVVGTEAFF. V is TRBV27 and J is TRBJ1-1; D gene ambiguous. V lost 5 bases and J 4 bases, leaving 14 bases between the germline ends. Germline lookup yields CDR1 MNHEY and CDR2 SMNVEV (reference sequence). The CDR3 spans 14 residues.

The rearrangement joins TRBV18 to TRBJ1-1; 7 nucleotides align to TRBD1. In germline, CDR1 is KGHSH, CDR2 LQKENI. J lost 5 bases, V lost 0 bases, and 6 bases had no gene match. CDR3 length: 15 residues. The CDR3 is CASSPPTGRGTEAFF. CDR3 coding DNA: TGTGCCAGCTCACCACCGACAGGGAGGGGGACTGAAGCTTTCTTT.

The gene calls are TRBV19 and TRBJ2-3; D gene ambiguous. The germline V gene has CDR1 LNHDA and CDR2 SQIVND (reference sequence). Trimming cost V 7 bases and J 0 bases, with 14 bases left between them. The CDR3 length is 15 residues. CDR3: CASTHHSTSTDTQYF. In DNA form, the CDR3 reads TGTGCCAGTACACACCATTCGACTAGCACAGATACGCAGTATTTT.

J is TRBJ2-1 and V is TRBV6-1; 11 nucleotides line up with TRBD2. Trimming at V came to 4 bases and at J to 4 bases, leaving 3 bases not matched to a gene. The CDR3 length is 15 residues. From germline, CDR1 is MNHNS and CDR2 SASEGT. Written as DNA, the CDR3 is TGTGCCAGCAGTGGACTAGCGGGGCTTTACAATGAGCAGTTCTTC. Its translation: CASSGLAGLYNEQFF.

This clone was observed a handful of times. The V gene is TRBV6-4, the J gene TRBJ1-2, with TRBD1 as a possible D gene (5 bases). Germline-derived CDR1 and CDR2 are MRHNA and SNTAGT. Trimming pared 5 bases from V and 5 bases from J, leaving 12 bases between. The CDR3 consists of 13 residues. CDR3 residues: CASSPGPQYGYTF. The CDR3 DNA sequence: TGTGCCAGCAGTCCGGGACCTCAATATGGCTACACCTTC.

The chain joins TRBV14 to TRBJ1-2, with 10 bases matching TRBD1. Germline V gives CDR1 SGHDN, CDR2 FVKESK. V shed 4 bases and J 0 bases; nucleotides not matched to a gene: 8. The CDR3 consists of 17 residues. The CDR3, as DNA: TGTGCCAGCAGCCTAATCCGGGACAGGGGAACTAACTATGGCTACACCTTC. This encodes CASSLIRDRGTNYGYTF.

The CDR3 is CASSFLSNTGELFF. Written as DNA, the CDR3 is TGTGCCAGCAGCTTTCTATCGAACACCGGGGAGCTGTTTTTT. This chain connects TRBV7-6 to TRBJ2-2, with D uncertain. CDR3 length: 14 residues. Germline V gives CDR1 SGHVS, CDR2 FNYEAQ. Trimming took off 3 bases at V and 0 bases at J, with 5 bases between the two ends. Supplemented by reference TRBV7-6 and TRBJ2-2, the full variable domain reads GAGVSQSPRYKVTKRGQDVALRCDPISGHVSLYWYRQALGQGPEFLTYFNYEAQQDKSGLPNDRFSAERPEGSISTLTIQRTEQRDSAMYRCASSFLSNTGELFFGEGSRLTVL.

The chain couples TRBV7-9 to TRBJ2-5; D is uncertain. Germline V lookup: CDR1 SEHNR, CDR2 FQNEAQ (reference sequence). There are 14 residues in the CDR3. Between the trimmed V and J ends, which lost 6 bases and 5 bases, there was a span of 16 bases. This chain's CDR3 is CASSFFDISETQYF. The CDR3, as DNA: TGTGCCAGCAGTTTTTTTGACATCTCCGAGACCCAGTACTTC. Complete variable domain (other parts from reference TRBV7-9 and TRBJ2-5): DTGVSQNPRHKITKRGQNVTFRCDPISEHNRLYWYRQTLGQGPEFLTYFQNEAQLEKSRLLSDRFSAERPKGSFSTLEIQRTEQGDSAMYLCASSFFDISETQYFGPGTRLLVL.

This chain links TRBV6-5 with TRBJ2-2; possibly TRBD1 for D (5 bases). Per the germline V gene, CDR1 is MNHEY and CDR2 is SVGAGI. The germline V and J ends were trimmed by 0 bases and 5 bases, with 13 bases remaining between them. The CDR3 is 16 residues long. The chain's CDR3 is CASSYSNFQGTGELFF. CDR3 DNA: TGTGCCAGCAGTTACTCGAACTTCCAGGGTACCGGGGAGCTGTTTTTT.

This chain joins TRBV6-5 and TRBJ2-2; D call uncertain. The ends were cut back, 0 bases at V and 7 bases at J, with 15 bases in the middle. The V gene's germline CDR1 is MNHEY and CDR2 SVGAGI. This CDR3 comprises 16 residues. As DNA, the CDR3 is TGTGCCAGCAGTTACTCTCGCAGATCCGAACACGGGGAGCTGTTTTTT. Protein: CASSYSRRSEHGELFF.

This clone has more than one count but fewer than ten. This chain uses TRBV9 with TRBJ1-3; possibly TRBD1 for D (5 bases). The CDR3 consists of 16 residues. V was clipped by 4 bases and J by 0 bases, with 14 bases between them. The germline V gene encodes CDR1 SGDLS and CDR2 YYNGEE. The CDR3 sequence: CASSPRRGTSGNTIYF. DNA for the CDR3: TGTGCCAGCAGCCCCCGGCGGGGGACCTCTGGAAACACCATATATTTT.

The chain couples TRBV20-1 to TRBJ1-4; D not resolved. Germline V CDR1 and CDR2: DFQATT, SNEGSKA (reference sequence). The CDR3 is 11 residues long. Deletions cut 1 base from V and 7 bases from J, with 4 bases between. The chain's CDR3 is CSARVGEKLFF. The DNA of the CDR3 is TGCAGTGCTAGAGTTGGTGAAAAACTGTTTTTT.

The CDR3 reads CAISELSEQYF. As DNA, the CDR3 is TGTGCCATCAGTGAGTTGAGCGAGCAGTACTTC. The genes are TRBV10-3 and TRBJ2-7; the D is unclear. The V gene's germline CDR1 is ENHRY and CDR2 SYGVKD. This CDR3 is built from 11 residues. The germline V and J ends were trimmed by 1 base and 6 bases, with 4 bases remaining between them.

The V call is TRBV7-2, the J call TRBJ1-5; the match to TRBD1 covers 8 bases. Trimming removed 5 bases from V and 5 bases from J; junction bases left unmatched: 5. The CDR3 contains 14 residues. Germline loops: CDR1 SGHTA, CDR2 FQGNSA. CDR3 sequence (DNA): TGTGCCAGCAGCCAGTCGGACAGGGATCAGCCCCAGCATTTT. Protein: CASSQSDRDQPQHF.